This record looks at one TCR beta chain sequence and its context. Its target is unknown. This specimen belongs to a study of cytomegalovirus exposure and HLA in healthy donors. Regarding the study as a whole: In vitro experiments confirmed that a few CMV-associated chains were specific for CMV antigens.

Germline V gene data show CDR1 as SGHRS and CDR2 as YFSETQ. V shed 6 bases and J shed 4 bases, with 22 bases lying between them. The CDR3 is 16 residues long. With 60 Vbeta and 13 Jbeta primers, the PCR was carried out. Assay: immunoSEQ multiplex PCR; the TCRdb copy retains only in-frame clones and omits some. The table has some 140,000 clones, roughly 80% seen once; the top ten hold approximately 2.8%. The chain couples TRBV5-1 to TRBJ2-5, with D perhaps TRBD2 (6 bases). Sequenced: PBMCs. The clonotype comes from a female donor in good health and CMV-seronegative. The CDR3 DNA reads as TGCGCCAGCACCCCGCGGGGACGCCAAGGAGGAGAGACCCAGTACTTC. Translating it yields CASTPRGRQGGETQYF.